This T cell receptor beta chain was observed in a study of T-cell memory formation after mild COVID-19. Study-level results: Day 15 to 85 contracting clones showed balanced CD4/CD8; later expanders leaned CD4+.

This CDR3 region has 16 residues. V was shortened by 0 bases and J by 0 bases, with 11 bases between the two germline ends. TCRdb used MiXCR to reprocess the 5' RACE reads, holding one entry per CDR3 protein. This sample yields 400,000 to 500,000 distinct CDR3 sequences, of which under 20% are seen a single time; around a fifth belongs to the top ten. In its sample, this clonotype was seen a few times. Antigen unknown. Material for sequencing was PBMCs or a T cell subset sorted from them (not recorded which). The receptor was derived from a man in his late teens or twenties who had mild COVID-19 (a few samples of this study predate the infection). Cell type and time point are not known. The chain links TRBV23-1 to TRBJ1-2; D gene unclear. TRBV23-1 is an open reading frame, and its role is uncertain. CDR3 nucleotide sequence: TGCGCCAGCAGTCAATCGAGAGGGAGCACTAACTATGGCTACACCTTC. Its translation is CASSQSRGSTNYGYTF.